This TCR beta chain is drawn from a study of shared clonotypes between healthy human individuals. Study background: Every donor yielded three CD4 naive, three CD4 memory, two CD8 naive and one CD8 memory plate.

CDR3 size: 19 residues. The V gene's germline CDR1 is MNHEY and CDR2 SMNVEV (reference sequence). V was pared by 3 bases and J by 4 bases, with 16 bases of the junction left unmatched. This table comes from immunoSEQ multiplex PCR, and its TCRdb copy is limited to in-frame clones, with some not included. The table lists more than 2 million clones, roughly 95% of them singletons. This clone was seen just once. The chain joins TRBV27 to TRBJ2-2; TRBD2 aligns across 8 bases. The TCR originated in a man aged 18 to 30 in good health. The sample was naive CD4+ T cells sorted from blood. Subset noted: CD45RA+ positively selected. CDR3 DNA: TGTGCCAGCAGTTTCTCACGGGGGAGCGGGAGTCTTTCCACCGGGGAGCTGTTTTTT. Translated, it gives CASSFSRGSGSLSTGELFF.